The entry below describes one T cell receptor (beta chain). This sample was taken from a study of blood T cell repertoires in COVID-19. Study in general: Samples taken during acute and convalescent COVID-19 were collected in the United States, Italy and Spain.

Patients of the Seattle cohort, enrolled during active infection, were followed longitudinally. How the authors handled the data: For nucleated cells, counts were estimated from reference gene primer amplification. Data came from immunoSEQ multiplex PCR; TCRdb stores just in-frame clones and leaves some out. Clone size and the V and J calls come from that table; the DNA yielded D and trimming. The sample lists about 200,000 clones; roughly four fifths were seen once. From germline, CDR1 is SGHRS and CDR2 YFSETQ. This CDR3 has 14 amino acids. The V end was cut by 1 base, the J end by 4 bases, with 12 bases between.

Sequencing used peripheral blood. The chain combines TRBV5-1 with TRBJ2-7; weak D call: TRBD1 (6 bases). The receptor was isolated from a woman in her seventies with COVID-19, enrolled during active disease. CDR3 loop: CASSLSGQVYEQYF. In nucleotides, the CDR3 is TGCGCCAGCAGCTTGTCGGGACAAGTATACGAGCAGTACTTC. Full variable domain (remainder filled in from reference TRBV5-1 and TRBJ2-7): KAGVTQTPRYLIKTRGQQVTLSCSPISGHRSVSWYQQTPGQGLQFLFEYFSETQRNKGNFPGRFSGRQFSNSRSEMNVSTLELGDSALYLCASSLSGQVYEQYFGPGTRLTVT.